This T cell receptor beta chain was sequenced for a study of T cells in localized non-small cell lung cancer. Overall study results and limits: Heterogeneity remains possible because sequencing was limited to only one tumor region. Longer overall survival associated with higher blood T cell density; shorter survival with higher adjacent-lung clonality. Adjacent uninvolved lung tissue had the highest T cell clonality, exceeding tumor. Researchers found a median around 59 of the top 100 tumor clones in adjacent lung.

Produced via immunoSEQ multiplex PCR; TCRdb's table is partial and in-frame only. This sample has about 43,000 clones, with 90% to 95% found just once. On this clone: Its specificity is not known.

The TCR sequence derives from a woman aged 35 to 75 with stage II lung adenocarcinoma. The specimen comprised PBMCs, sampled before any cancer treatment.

This CDR3 is CASRRGSGLAGTYEQYF. As DNA, the CDR3 is TGTGCCAGCAGACGAGGATCGGGACTAGCGGGGACCTACGAGCAGTACTTC. The chain is built from TRBV2 and TRBJ2-7; 13 bases align to TRBD2. From germline, CDR1 is SNHLY and CDR2 FYNNEI. The CDR3 is 17 residues long. V trimming: 6 bases; J trimming: 2 bases; junction bases outside the gene matches: 10. The full variable domain, in which reference TRBV2 and TRBJ2-7 provide the parts outside the CDR3, is EPEVTQTPSHQVTQMGQEVILRCVPISNHLYFYWYRQILGQKVEFLVSFYNNEISEKSEIFDDQFSVERPDGSNFTLKIRSTKLEDSAMYFCASRRGSGLAGTYEQYFGPGTRLTVT.